Shown below are 17 T cell receptor beta chains from a single sample sequenced in a study of cytomegalovirus exposure and HLA in healthy donors. Use of 60 Vbeta and 13 Jbeta primers characterized the PCR. Using immunoSEQ multiplex PCR, the repertoire was profiled, and TCRdb retains in-frame clones only, with some absent. The sample holds 210,000 or so clones; about 80% are singletons and the top ten take roughly 2.6%. The sequencing input was PBMCs. The receptors were sampled from an older woman in good health and CMV-seropositive.

The chain carries TRBV5-1 and TRBJ2-2; 9 bases align to TRBD2. Trimming removed 3 bases from V and 3 bases from J; junction bases left unmatched: 3. The CDR3 totals 15 residues. CDR1 is SGHRS, CDR2 YFSETQ, per germline. CDR3 DNA sequence: TGCGCCAGCAGCTATTTAGCGGGAGACACCGGGGAGCTGTTTTTT. Residues: CASSYLAGDTGELFF.

V and J are TRBV10-3 and TRBJ1-1; D is ambiguous. V was trimmed by 2 bases and J by 3 bases, leaving 10 bases between them. CDR3 length: 14 amino acids. Germline lookup yields CDR1 ENHRY and CDR2 SYGVKD. CDR3 coding DNA: TGTGCCATCAGTGAGAGGCAGGATCACACTGAAGCTTTCTTT. This codes for CAISERQDHTEAFF.

The rearrangement links TRBV4-2 to TRBJ2-7; 10 positions match TRBD1. V was clipped by 6 bases and J by 0 bases; unmatched bases: 5. The length of the CDR3 is 15 residues. Germline-derived CDR1 and CDR2 are LGHNA and YNFKEQ. CDR3: CASRAGQGISYEQYF. CDR3 sequence (DNA): TGTGCCAGCAGGGCGGGACAGGGGATCTCCTACGAGCAGTACTTC.

The V gene is TRBV18, the J gene TRBJ1-2, with D possibly TRBD1 on 6 matching bases. Trimming took off 3 bases at V and 3 bases at J, with 17 bases between the two ends. Germline CDR1 is KGHSH and CDR2 is LQKENI. The CDR3 is 16 amino acids. The CDR3 DNA sequence: TGTGCCAGCTCACCGGGGCCTGCGACAGGCGACTATGGCTACACCTTC. Amino acid sequence: CASSPGPATGDYGYTF.

The V call is TRBV19, the J call TRBJ1-5; tentative D call: TRBD1 (5 bases). V was shortened by 3 bases and J by 4 bases, with 10 bases between the two germline ends. The CDR3 covers 14 residues. Germline V lookup: CDR1 LNHDA, CDR2 SQIVND (reference sequence). For the CDR3, the DNA is TGTGCCAGTAGTATCCGCAGGGTAAATCAGCCCCAGCATTTT. It is translated as CASSIRRVNQPQHF.

As for this clone: At one end the junction does not follow the germline gene, possibly because of a read error. V is TRBV7-9 and J is TRBJ1-6; TRBD1 is a possible D gene (5 bases). The CDR3 sequence is 15 residues long. Germline V gives CDR1 SEHNR, CDR2 FQNEAQ (reference sequence). The CDR3 protein is CSSSGRGTLYSPLHF. CDR3 DNA: TGTTCCAGCAGCGGACGGGGGACTCTTTATTCACCCCTCCACTTT.

The rearrangement joins TRBV11-3 to TRBJ2-5; no clear D gene. Deletions cut 5 bases from V and 0 bases from J, with 10 bases between. This CDR3 has 14 amino acids. CDR1 and CDR2 (germline): SGHNT, YENEEA. As DNA, the CDR3 is TGTGCCAGCAGCCCAAGCCGGTACCAAGAGACCCAGTACTTC. Translating gives CASSPSRYQETQYF.

The chain carries TRBV9 and TRBJ2-1, with 11 bases fitting TRBD2. The V and J ends lost 1 base and 9 bases, in that order; junction bases with no gene match: 6. CDR3 size: 15 residues. Germline lookup yields CDR1 SGDLS and CDR2 YYNGEE. CDR3 region: CASSVLVTSGVEQFF. The DNA of the CDR3 is TGTGCCAGCAGCGTACTGGTGACTAGCGGGGTTGAGCAGTTCTTC.

The V gene is TRBV19, the J gene TRBJ2-1, with 11 bases that match TRBD2. Per the germline V gene, CDR1 is LNHDA and CDR2 is SQIVND (reference sequence). Germline trimming cut 4 bases from V and 6 bases from J; bases unmatched to any gene: 5. The length of the CDR3 is 15 residues. CDR3 protein: CASSTSSGGTNEQFF. The CDR3 DNA sequence: TGTGCCAGTAGTACCTCTAGCGGGGGGACCAATGAGCAGTTCTTC.

Remarks on this clone: Germline and junction disagree at one end, which may indicate a read error. This chain links TRBV30 with TRBJ1-3; 11 bases are a match to TRBD1. The CDR3 totals 13 residues. Looked up from germline, CDR1 is GTSNPN and CDR2 is SVGIG (reference sequence). The CDR3 loop is CAWDSRTGGPHHF. Here the CDR3 DNA reads TGTGCCTGGGACTCGAGGACAGGGGGCCCCCATCATTTT.

The chain is built from TRBV27 and TRBJ2-7; tentatively, D is TRBD1 (6 bases). Looked up from germline, CDR1 is MNHEY and CDR2 is SMNVEV (reference sequence). V was trimmed by 6 bases and J by 1 base, leaving 16 bases between them. The CDR3 runs 15 residues. DNA for the CDR3: TGTGCCAGCAGCACCCGATTGACAGGTTCCTACGAGCAGTACTTC. Translation: CASSTRLTGSYEQYF.

V and J are TRBV29-1 and TRBJ1-2; no firm D call. V was pared by 4 bases and J by 6 bases, with 9 bases between. Germline V gives CDR1 SQVTM, CDR2 ANQGSEA. CDR3 length equals 11 residues. The chain's CDR3 is CSVGGFDGYTF. The CDR3 DNA reads TGCAGCGTTGGAGGGTTCGATGGCTACACCTTC.

The chain links TRBV4-2 to TRBJ2-6, with D tentatively TRBD1 (6 bases). The CDR3 spans 16 residues. CDR1 is LGHNA, CDR2 YNFKEQ, per germline. V lost 4 bases and J 2 bases, leaving 12 bases between the germline ends. The chain's CDR3 is CASSPPGDTGANVLTF. The CDR3 region has the DNA TGTGCCAGCAGCCCCCCCGGGGACACTGGGGCCAACGTCCTGACTTTC.

V gene TRBV5-1 combines with J gene TRBJ2-1; TRBD2 is a possible D gene (5 bases). Per germline, CDR1 SGHRS and CDR2 YFSETQ. The CDR3 has 15 amino acids. Trimming removed 0 bases at V and 6 bases at J, with 13 bases between. DNA of the CDR3: TGCGCCAGCAGCTTGGAAAGGACTGGAGCCAATGAGCAGTTCTTC. Translation gives CASSLERTGANEQFF. The whole variable domain, filled in from reference TRBV5-1 and TRBJ2-1, reads KAGVTQTPRYLIKTRGQQVTLSCSPISGHRSVSWYQQTPGQGLQFLFEYFSETQRNKGNFPGRFSGRQFSNSRSEMNVSTLELGDSALYLCASSLERTGANEQFFGPGTRLTVL.

In this sample, this clone turned up a few times. V and J are TRBV5-4 and TRBJ2-3; 14 bases agree with TRBD2. Per germline, CDR1 SGHNT and CDR2 YYREEE (reference sequence). The V and J ends lost 4 bases and 7 bases, in that order; junction bases with no gene match: 2. The length of the CDR3 is 14 residues. CDR3 DNA: TGTGCCAGCAGCGGACTAGCGGGGGGTTATACGCAGTATTTT. Protein: CASSGLAGGYTQYF.

V usage is TRBV28 and J usage is TRBJ2-1, with 7 bases that match TRBD2. In germline, CDR1 is MDHEN, CDR2 SYDVKM. The junction had 8 bases not matched to a gene; V was cut back by 4 bases and J by 8 bases. The CDR3 is made up of 14 amino acids. CDR3 nucleotide sequence: TGTGCCAGCAGTTCACACCGACTAGCCGATGAGCAGTTCTTC. Translating it yields CASSSHRLADEQFF.

J is TRBJ2-1 and V is TRBV27, with a tentative D call TRBD2 (7 bases). The CDR3 contains 17 residues. The V gene lost 3 bases and the J gene lost 0 bases, with 15 bases spanning the gap. Germline CDR1 is MNHEY and CDR2 is SMNVEV (reference sequence). CDR3 sequence: CASSFGGAGHSYNEQFF. The DNA of the CDR3 is TGTGCCAGCAGTTTTGGGGGGGCGGGTCACTCCTACAATGAGCAGTTCTTC.